This TCR beta chain was sequenced in a study of blood T cell repertoires in COVID-19 (dated by TCRdb to the early 2020s). In terms of the full investigation: The collaborator samples originated in the United States, Italy and Spain and spanned the acute and convalescent phases of COVID-19. The prospective study material was composed of cDNA or gDNA derived from T cells, B-cell-depleted T cells, or PBMCs. The dataset comprised deeply sampled blood TCRbeta repertoires from subjects exposed to, actively infected with, or recovered from COVID-19. The repertoires were made available in a free public database intended to serve as a resource for research on the immune response to SARS-CoV-2. Where available, HLA class I and class II types were taken from metadata supplied by the sample provider and were not determined by assay-based typing. Samples were obtained from the ongoing ImmuneRACE study (first 160 participants) and from some 1,300 subjects provided by 6 global collaborators. Nearly every sample came with metadata listing a de-identified subject ID, COVID-19 status, age in years and sex. On the study overall, not on this receptor specifically: Clinical and demographic metadata were provided uncurated, with the amount varying by source and participant.

Enrolling through a virtual design, the prospective study's participants ranged in age from roughly 18 to 95 years and lived across some 22 United States geographic areas. In the prospective study, participants were assigned to cohorts based on the clinical history participants reported in a screening survey and a study questionnaire. Mobile phlebotomists in the prospective study collected whole blood, serum and a nasopharyngeal or oropharyngeal swab from every participant. Participants in the prospective study had the option to provide additional blood draws and questionnaires over a roughly 2-month period. Prospective study blood samples were shipped either frozen or at room temperature before DNA extraction. About this clone itself: What antigen it recognizes has not been identified. No per-base quality is available; no much larger clone lies one base away.

The immunoSEQ Assay, a bias-controlled multiplex PCR, was used to amplify TCRbeta CDR3 regions from genomic DNA. On the study's bioinformatics: Within the assay, amplification of reference gene primers was used to estimate how many nucleated cells each sample contained. Sequence reads were collapsed and filtered to measure the absolute abundance of every unique TCRbeta CDR3 rearrangement. For each sample, productive Simpson clonality was calculated as the square root of Simpson's diversity index over productive rearrangements. Entries here come from immuneACCESS through TCRdb and include only in-frame sequences with V and J called. Some clones fail to appear in such tables; in the studies checked, an unresolved V gene covers under half of the shortfall, and the cause of the remainder is unknown. V, J and clone size are those of that table, while D and trimming were read from the DNA. This sample lists roughly 180,000 clones; approximately 81% were detected once. Around 5.1% of the sample belongs to the ten largest clones.

Sequencing input: PBMCs or T cells enriched from blood (not recorded which). This receptor was obtained from a middle-aged woman with acute COVID-19.

The sequence in DNA is TGTGCCAGCAGCTTAAGGCCTAGCGCCTACAATGAGCAGTTCTTC. Translation gives CASSLRPSAYNEQFF. Here the chain combines TRBV7-3 and TRBJ2-1; a tentative D match to TRBD2 spans 6 bases. The germline V gene gives CDR1 as SGHTA and CDR2 as FQGTGA. Spanning cysteine to phenylalanine, the CDR3 consists of 15 amino acids. The DNA shown is the 45-base CDR3, in frame from base 1. Deletion took 1 base off V and 2 bases off J, with a span of 9 bases between the germline ends.